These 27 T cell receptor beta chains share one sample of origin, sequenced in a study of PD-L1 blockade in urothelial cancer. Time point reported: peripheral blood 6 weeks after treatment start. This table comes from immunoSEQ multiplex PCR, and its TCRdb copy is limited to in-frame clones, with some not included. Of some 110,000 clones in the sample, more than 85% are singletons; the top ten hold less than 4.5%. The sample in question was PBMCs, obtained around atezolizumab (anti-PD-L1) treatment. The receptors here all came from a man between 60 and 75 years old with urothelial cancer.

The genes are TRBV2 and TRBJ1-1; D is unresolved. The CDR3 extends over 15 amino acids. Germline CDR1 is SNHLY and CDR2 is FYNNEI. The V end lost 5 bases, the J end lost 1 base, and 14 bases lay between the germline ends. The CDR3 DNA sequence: TGTGCCAGCAGTCCCCACATCACAAAGAACACTGAAGCTTTCTTT. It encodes CASSPHITKNTEAFF.

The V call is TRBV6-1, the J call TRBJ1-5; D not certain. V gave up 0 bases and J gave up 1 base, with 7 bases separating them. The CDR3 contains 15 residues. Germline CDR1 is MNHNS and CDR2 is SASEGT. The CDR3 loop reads CASSEALRSNQPQHF. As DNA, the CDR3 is TGTGCCAGCAGTGAAGCTCTCCGGAGCAATCAGCCCCAGCATTTT.

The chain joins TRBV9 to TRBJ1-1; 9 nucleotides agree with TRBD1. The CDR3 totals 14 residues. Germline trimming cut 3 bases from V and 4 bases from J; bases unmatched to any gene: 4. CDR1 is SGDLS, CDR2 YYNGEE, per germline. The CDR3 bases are TGTGCCAGCAGCGAACAGGGGGCGCCCACTGAAGCTTTCTTT. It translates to CASSEQGAPTEAFF.

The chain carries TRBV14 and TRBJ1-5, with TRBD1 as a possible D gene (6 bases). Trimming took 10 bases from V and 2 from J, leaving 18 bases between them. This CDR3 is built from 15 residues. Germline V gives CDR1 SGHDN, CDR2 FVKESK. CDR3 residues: CANESTGICNQPQHF. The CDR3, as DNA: TGTGCCAACGAGTCAACAGGGATTTGCAATCAGCCCCAGCATTTT.

In nucleotides, the CDR3 is TGCAGCGCGGGGGATCCGGGAGGGCCTCCCACTGAGCAGTTCTTC. This sequence encodes CSAGDPGGPPTEQFF. The chain combines TRBV29-1 with TRBJ2-1; 8 nucleotides align to TRBD2. CDR3 length: 15 residues. The junction had 17 bases not matched to a gene; V was cut back by 7 bases and J by 9 bases. The germline V gene encodes CDR1 SQVTM and CDR2 ANQGSEA.

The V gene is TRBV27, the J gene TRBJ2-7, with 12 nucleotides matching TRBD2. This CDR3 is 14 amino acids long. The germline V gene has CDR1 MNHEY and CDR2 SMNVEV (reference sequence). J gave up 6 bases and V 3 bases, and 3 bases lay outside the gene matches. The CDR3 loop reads CASSFRTSGVEQYF. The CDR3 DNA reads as TGTGCCAGCAGTTTCCGGACTAGCGGGGTCGAGCAGTACTTC.

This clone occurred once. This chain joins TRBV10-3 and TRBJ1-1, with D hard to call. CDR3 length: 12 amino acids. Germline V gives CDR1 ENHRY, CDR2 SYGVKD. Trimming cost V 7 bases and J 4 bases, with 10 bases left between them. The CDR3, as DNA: TGTGCCATCAAAACACCGGGCACTGAAGCTTTCTTT. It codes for CAIKTPGTEAFF.

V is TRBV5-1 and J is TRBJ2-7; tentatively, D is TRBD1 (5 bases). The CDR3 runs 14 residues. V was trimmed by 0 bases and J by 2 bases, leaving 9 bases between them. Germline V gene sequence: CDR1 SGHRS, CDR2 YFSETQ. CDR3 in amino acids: CASSLVGATYEQYF. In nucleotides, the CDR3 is TGCGCCAGCAGCTTGGTAGGGGCGACCTACGAGCAGTACTTC.

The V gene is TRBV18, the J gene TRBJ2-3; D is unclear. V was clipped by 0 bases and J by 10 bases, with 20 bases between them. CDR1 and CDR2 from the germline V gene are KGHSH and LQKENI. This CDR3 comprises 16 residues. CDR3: CASSPPAAAGGFAQYF. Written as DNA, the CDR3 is TGTGCCAGCTCACCACCGGCGGCAGCCGGTGGGTTCGCGCAGTATTTT.

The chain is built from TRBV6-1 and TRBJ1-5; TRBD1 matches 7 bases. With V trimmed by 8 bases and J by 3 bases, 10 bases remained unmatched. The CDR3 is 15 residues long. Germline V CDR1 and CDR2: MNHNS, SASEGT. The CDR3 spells CASHQQGQFNQPQHF. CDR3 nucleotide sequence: TGTGCCAGCCACCAACAGGGACAGTTCAATCAGCCCCAGCATTTT.

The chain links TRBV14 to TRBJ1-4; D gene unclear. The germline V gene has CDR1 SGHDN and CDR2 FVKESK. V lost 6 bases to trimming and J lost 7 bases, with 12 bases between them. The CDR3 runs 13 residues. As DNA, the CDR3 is TGTGCCAGCAGATCCGAGGCACGTGAAAAACTGTTTTTT. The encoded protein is CASRSEAREKLFF.

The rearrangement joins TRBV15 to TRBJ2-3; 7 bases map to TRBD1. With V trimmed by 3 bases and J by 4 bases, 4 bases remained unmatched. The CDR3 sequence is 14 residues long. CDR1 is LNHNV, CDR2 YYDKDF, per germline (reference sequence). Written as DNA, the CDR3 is TGTGCCACCAGCAGGCGCAGGGGGTCAGATACGCAGTATTTT. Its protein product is CATSRRRGSDTQYF.

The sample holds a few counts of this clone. CDR3 region: CASSPRGGALGEQYF. The CDR3, as DNA: TGTGCCAGCAGTCCCCGGGGGGGGGCGCTTGGTGAGCAGTACTTC. The chain employs TRBV6-1 and TRBJ2-7; 8 bases match TRBD2. The CDR3 spans 15 residues. V was clipped by 5 bases and J by 7 bases; unmatched bases: 13. The germline V gene has CDR1 MNHNS and CDR2 SASEGT.

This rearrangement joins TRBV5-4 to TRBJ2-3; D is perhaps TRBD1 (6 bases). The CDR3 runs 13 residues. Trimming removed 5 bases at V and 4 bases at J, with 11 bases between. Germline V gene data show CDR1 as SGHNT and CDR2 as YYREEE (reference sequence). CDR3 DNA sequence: TGTGCCAGCAGGGGGGCCGGGGCAGATACGCAGTATTTT. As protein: CASRGAGADTQYF.

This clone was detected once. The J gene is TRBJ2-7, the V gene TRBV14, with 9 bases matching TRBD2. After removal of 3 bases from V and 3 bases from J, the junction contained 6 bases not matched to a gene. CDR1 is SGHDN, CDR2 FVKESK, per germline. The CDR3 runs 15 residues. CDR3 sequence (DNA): TGTGCCAGCAGCCAGTATCTAGCGGGGAACTACGAGCAGTACTTC. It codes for CASSQYLAGNYEQYF.

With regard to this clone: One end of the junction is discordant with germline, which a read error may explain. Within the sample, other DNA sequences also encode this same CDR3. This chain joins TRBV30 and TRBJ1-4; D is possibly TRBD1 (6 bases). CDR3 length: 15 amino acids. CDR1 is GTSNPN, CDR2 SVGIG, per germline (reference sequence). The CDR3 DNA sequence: TGTGCTTGGAGTGGAACCGACAGGCCTAATGAAAAACTGTTTTTT. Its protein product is CAWSGTDRPNEKLFF.

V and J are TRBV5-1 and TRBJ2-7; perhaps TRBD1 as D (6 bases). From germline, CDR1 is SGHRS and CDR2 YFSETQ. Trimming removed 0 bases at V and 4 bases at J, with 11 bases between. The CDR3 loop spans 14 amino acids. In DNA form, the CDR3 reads TGCGCCAGCAGCTTGGACAGGGTTCGTTACGAGCAGTACTTC. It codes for CASSLDRVRYEQYF.

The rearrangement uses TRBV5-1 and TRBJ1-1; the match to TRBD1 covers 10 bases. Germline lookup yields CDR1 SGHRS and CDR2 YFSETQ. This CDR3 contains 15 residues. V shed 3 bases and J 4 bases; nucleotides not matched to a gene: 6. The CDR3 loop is CASSWDRGTGTEAFF. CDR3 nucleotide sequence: TGCGCCAGCAGCTGGGACAGGGGAACTGGCACTGAAGCTTTCTTT.

The DNA for the CDR3 is TGTGCCAGCAGCTTAGATCCGGGAAGGCAGTTCTTC. This translates into CASSLDPGRQFF. The V gene is TRBV7-9, the J gene TRBJ2-1; the D gene is possibly TRBD2 (5 bases). The CDR3 consists of 12 residues. Between the trimmed V and J ends, which lost 1 base and 12 bases, there was a span of 10 bases. The germline V gene encodes CDR1 SEHNR and CDR2 FQNEAQ (reference sequence). Complete variable domain (other parts from reference TRBV7-9 and TRBJ2-1): DTGVSQNPRHKITKRGQNVTFRCDPISEHNRLYWYRQTLGQGPEFLTYFQNEAQLEKSRLLSDRFSAERPKGSFSTLEIQRTEQGDSAMYLCASSLDPGRQFFGPGTRLTVL.

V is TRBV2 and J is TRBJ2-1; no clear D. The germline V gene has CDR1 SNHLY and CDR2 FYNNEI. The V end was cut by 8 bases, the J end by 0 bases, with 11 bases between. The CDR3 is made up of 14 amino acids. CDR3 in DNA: TGTGCCAGCGGCGGCAACAACTCCTACAATGAGCAGTTCTTC. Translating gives CASGGNNSYNEQFF.

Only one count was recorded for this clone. The CDR3 loop is CASSAQQGAGTEAFF. The CDR3 DNA sequence: TGTGCCAGCAGCGCCCAACAGGGGGCAGGTACTGAAGCTTTCTTT. The chain combines TRBV7-2 with TRBJ1-1, with TRBD1 identical over 9 bases. Germline-derived CDR1 and CDR2 are SGHTA and FQGNSA. The CDR3 has 15 amino acids. J gave up 5 bases and V 5 bases, and 9 bases lay outside the gene matches.

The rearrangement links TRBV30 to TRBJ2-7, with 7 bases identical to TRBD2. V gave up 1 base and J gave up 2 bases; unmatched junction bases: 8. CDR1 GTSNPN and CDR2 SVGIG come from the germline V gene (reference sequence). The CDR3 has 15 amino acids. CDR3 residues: CAWSDWGGVTYEQYF. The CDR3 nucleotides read TGTGCCTGGAGTGACTGGGGGGGAGTAACCTACGAGCAGTACTTC.

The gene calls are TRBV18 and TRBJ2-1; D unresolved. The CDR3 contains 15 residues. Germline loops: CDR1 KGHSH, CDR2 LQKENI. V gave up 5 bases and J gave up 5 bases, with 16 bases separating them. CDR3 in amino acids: CASSISSRGDNEQFF. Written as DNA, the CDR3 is TGTGCCAGCTCAATCTCGTCTCGAGGCGACAATGAGCAGTTCTTC.

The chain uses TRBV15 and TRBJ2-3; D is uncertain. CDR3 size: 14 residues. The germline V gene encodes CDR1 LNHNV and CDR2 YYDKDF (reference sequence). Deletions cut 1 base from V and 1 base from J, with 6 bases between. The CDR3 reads CATSRGTGTDTQYF. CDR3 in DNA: TGTGCCACCAGCAGAGGCACGGGCACAGATACGCAGTATTTT.

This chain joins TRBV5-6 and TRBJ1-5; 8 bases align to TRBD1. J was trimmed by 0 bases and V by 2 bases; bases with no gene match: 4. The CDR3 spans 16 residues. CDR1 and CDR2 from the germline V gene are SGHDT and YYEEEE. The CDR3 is CASSLFDRGSNQPQHF. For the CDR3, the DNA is TGTGCCAGCAGCTTATTCGACAGGGGTAGCAATCAGCCCCAGCATTTT.

The chain's CDR3 is CAWSALGREYF. CDR3 coding DNA: TGTGCCTGGAGTGCGTTGGGCAGGGAATACTTC. The chain couples TRBV30 to TRBJ2-5, with D perhaps TRBD1 (5 bases). Germline CDR1 reads GTSNPN; CDR2 reads SVGIG (reference sequence). This CDR3 has 11 amino acids. Trimming removed 1 base from V and 14 bases from J, with 14 bases in between.

The chain's CDR3 is CASSQREAYGYTF. Here the CDR3 DNA reads TGTGCCAGCAGTCAAAGGGAGGCTTATGGCTACACCTTC. V is TRBV6-5 and J is TRBJ1-2; D is unclear. The V gene's germline CDR1 is MNHEY and CDR2 SVGAGI. CDR3 length: 13 amino acids. V shed 5 bases and J shed 5 bases, with 12 bases lying between them.